This T cell receptor (beta chain) originates from a study of T cells in Graves' hyperthyroidism and ophthalmopathy. For the study at large: The authors collected peripheral blood at initial diagnosis, before any treatment. General study findings and limits: Most clonotypes that expanded in the thyroid above 0.001 also showed up in blood.

What was amplified from RNA transcripts were TCR beta CDR3 regions. First-round RT-PCR with HTBI primers amplified the TCR CDR3 region. TCRdb analysed the multiplex PCR reads with MiXCR anew, one entry per CDR3 protein. The data show 300,000 to 450,000 distinct CDR3 sequences, about 13% seen once. V gave up 3 bases and J gave up 1 base, with 9 bases separating them. Germline CDR1 is SGHVS and CDR2 is FQNEAQ. The CDR3 is 14 residues long. In this sample, this clonotype turned up many times. Its antigen is unknown. Out of approximately 10 ml of fresh peripheral blood came the PBMCs. Sequencing was performed on blood. This receptor was identified in a woman under 30 with Graves' hyperthyroidism. The gene calls are TRBV7-8 and TRBJ1-1; unclear D gene. The CDR3 sequence: CASSFKGGNTEAFF. CDR3 coding DNA: TGTGCCAGCAGCTTTAAAGGAGGGAACACTGAAGCTTTCTTT.